This TCR beta chain was obtained from a study of shared clonotypes between healthy human individuals. Clones were read by immunoSEQ multiplex PCR, and TCRdb kept only the in-frame ones, dropping some. The sample records about 730,000 clones, approximately 72% being singletons. The junction had 4 bases not matched to a gene; V was cut back by 0 bases and J by 7 bases. Germline lookup yields CDR1 SGHRS and CDR2 YFSETQ. The CDR3 runs 14 residues. Study observations and caveats: Researchers sampled only blood; tissue repertoires likely differ.

This clone came up many times. Its antigen is as yet unknown. Other nucleotide sequences from this sample produce the same CDR3. This receptor was identified in a woman aged 25-40 years in good health. The specimen sequenced was memory CD4+ T cells sorted from blood. The sample's subset: CD45RA-negative fraction. The chain combines TRBV5-1 with TRBJ2-1; 7 nucleotides line up with TRBD2. This chain's CDR3 is CASSLVLAENEQFF. The CDR3 coding sequence is TGCGCCAGCAGCTTGGTCCTAGCGGAGAATGAGCAGTTCTTC.